This TCR beta chain originates from a study of blood T cell repertoires in COVID-19. The protocol was immunoSEQ multiplex PCR, while the TCRdb copy is restricted to in-frame clones and leaves out a portion. The sample yields around 250,000 clones, around 86% seen once. Trimming took 7 bases from V and 0 from J, leaving 12 bases between them. The CDR3 has 14 residues. The germline V gene encodes CDR1 SGHKS and CDR2 YYEKEE (reference sequence). The sample comprised PBMCs or T cells enriched from blood (not recorded which). This receptor was obtained from a woman aged 45 to 65 who had recovered from COVID-19. The V call is TRBV5-5, the J call TRBJ2-3, with D possibly matching TRBD2 (5 bases). For the CDR3, the DNA is TGTGCCAGCCGGGGAAGGGTAAGCACAGATACGCAGTATTTT. Its translation is CASRGRVSTDTQYF.